This TCR beta chain came from a study of tumor-infiltrating lymphocytes in oesophageal squamous cell carcinoma. In its sample, this clonotype was seen many times. This CDR3 has 12 residues. Trimming stripped 8 bases from V and 0 bases from J, with 5 bases between. CDR1 is MNHNS and CDR2 is SASEGT in the germline V gene. Each CDR3 protein gets one entry after TCRdb re-called the PCR reads with MiXCR. The repertoire has around 19,000 distinct CDR3 sequences, around 50% of them found once; the top ten carry just under 45%. This TCR was sampled from a female donor with esophageal squamous cell carcinoma. The rearrangement links TRBV6-1 to TRBJ1-3; D not resolved. Sequencing input: normal esophageal tissue next to the tumor. The CDR3 bases are TGTGCCAGCCAGAGCTCTGGAAACACCATATATTTT. It yields the protein CASQSSGNTIYF.